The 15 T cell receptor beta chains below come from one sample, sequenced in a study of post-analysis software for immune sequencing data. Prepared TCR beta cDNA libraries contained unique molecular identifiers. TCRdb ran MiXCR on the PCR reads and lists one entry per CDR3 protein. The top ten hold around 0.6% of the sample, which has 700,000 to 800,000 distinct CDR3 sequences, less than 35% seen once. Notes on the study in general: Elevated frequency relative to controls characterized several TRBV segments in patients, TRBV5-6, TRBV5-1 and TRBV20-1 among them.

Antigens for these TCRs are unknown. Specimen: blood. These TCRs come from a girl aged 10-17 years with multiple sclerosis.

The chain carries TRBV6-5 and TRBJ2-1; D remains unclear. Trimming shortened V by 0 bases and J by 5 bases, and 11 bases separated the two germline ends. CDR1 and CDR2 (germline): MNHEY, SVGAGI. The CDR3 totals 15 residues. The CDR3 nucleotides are TGTGCCAGCAGTTACTCCCCCCCCGGAAACAATGAGCAGTTCTTC. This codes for CASSYSPPGNNEQFF.

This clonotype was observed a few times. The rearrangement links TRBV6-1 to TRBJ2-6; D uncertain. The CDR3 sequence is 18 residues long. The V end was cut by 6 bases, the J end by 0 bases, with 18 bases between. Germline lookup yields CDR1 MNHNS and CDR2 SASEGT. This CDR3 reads CASSLDIRSFSGANVLTF. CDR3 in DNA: TGTGCCAGCAGCCTTGATATCAGAAGTTTCTCTGGGGCCAACGTCCTGACTTTC.

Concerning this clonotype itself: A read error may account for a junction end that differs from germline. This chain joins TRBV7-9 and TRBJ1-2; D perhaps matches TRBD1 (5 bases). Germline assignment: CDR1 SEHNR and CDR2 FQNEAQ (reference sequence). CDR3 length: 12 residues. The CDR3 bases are TGTGCCAGCAGCTCCGGGACGGATGGTTACACCTTC. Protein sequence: CASSSGTDGYTF.

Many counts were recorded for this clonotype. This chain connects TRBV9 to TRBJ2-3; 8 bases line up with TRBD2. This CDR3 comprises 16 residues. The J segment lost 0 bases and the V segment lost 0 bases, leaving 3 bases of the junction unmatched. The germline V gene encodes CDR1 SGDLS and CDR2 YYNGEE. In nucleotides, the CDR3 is TGTGCCAGCAGCGTAGCGGTAGCGGGAAGCACAGATACGCAGTATTTT. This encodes CASSVAVAGSTDTQYF.

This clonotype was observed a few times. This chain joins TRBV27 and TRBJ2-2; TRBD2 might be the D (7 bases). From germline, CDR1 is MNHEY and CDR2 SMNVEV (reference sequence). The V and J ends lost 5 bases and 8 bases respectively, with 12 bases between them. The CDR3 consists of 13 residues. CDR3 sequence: CASSRAGAGELFF. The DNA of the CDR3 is TGTGCCAGCAGTCGTGCGGGGGCTGGGGAGCTGTTTTTT.

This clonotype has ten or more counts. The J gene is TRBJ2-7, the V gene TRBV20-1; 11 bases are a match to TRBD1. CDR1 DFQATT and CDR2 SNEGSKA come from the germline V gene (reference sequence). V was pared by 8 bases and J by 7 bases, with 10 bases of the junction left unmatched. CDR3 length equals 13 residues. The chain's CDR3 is CSTEGQGALEQYF. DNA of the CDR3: TGCAGTACCGAAGGACAGGGGGCGTTGGAGCAGTACTTC.

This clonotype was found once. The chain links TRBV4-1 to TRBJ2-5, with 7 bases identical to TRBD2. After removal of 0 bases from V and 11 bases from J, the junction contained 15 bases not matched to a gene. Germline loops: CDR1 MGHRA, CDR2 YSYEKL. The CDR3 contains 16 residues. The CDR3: CASSQDRGVIHNEQYF. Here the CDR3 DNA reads TGCGCCAGCAGCCAAGATCGGGGGGTCATCCACAATGAGCAGTACTTC.

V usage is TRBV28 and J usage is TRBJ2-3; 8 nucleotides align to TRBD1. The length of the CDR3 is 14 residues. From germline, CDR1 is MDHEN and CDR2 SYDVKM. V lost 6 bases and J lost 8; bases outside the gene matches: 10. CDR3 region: CASRNRGSIGTQYF. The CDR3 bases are TGTGCCAGCAGGAACAGGGGGAGTATTGGTACGCAGTATTTT.

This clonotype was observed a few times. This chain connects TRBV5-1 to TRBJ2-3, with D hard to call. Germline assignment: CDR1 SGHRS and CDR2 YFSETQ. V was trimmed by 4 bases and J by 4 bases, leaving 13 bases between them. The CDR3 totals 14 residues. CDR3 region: CASSPDEHPDTQYF. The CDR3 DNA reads TGCGCCAGCAGCCCGGACGAACACCCAGATACGCAGTATTTT.

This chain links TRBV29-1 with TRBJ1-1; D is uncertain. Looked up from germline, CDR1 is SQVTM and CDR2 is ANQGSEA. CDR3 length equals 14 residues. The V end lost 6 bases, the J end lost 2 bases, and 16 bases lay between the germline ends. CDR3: CSVRIVPVNTEAFF. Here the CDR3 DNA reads TGCAGCGTCAGAATCGTCCCGGTTAACACTGAAGCTTTCTTT.

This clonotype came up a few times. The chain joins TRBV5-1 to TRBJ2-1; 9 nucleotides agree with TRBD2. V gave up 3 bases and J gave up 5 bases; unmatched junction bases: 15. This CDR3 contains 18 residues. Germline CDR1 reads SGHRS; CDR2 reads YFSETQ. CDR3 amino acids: CASSSPKGREGSHNEQFF. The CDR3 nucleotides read TGCGCCAGCAGCTCCCCGAAAGGGCGGGAGGGTTCCCACAATGAGCAGTTCTTC.

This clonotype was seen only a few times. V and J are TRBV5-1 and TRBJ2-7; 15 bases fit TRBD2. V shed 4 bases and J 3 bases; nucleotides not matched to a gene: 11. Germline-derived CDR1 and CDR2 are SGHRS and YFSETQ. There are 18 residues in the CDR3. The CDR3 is CASSLGLAGGPRSYEQYF. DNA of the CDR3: TGCGCCAGCAGCCTCGGACTAGCGGGAGGGCCAAGAAGCTACGAGCAGTACTTC. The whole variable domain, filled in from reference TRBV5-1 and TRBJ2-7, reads KAGVTQTPRYLIKTRGQQVTLSCSPISGHRSVSWYQQTPGQGLQFLFEYFSETQRNKGNFPGRFSGRQFSNSRSEMNVSTLELGDSALYLCASSLGLAGGPRSYEQYFGPGTRLTVT.

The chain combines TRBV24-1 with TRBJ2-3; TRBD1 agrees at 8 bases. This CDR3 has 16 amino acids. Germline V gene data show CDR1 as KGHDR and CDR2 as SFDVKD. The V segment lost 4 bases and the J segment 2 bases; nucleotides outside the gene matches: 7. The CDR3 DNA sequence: TGTGCCACCAGTGAGGACAGGGTAGCCGACACAGATACGCAGTATTTT. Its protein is CATSEDRVADTDTQYF.

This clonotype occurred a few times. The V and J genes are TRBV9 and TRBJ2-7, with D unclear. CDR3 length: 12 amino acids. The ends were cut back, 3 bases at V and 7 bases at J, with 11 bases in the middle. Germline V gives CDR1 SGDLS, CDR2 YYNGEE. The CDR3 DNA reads TGTGCCAGCAGCGGCCGATACAATGAGCAGTACTTC. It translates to CASSGRYNEQYF. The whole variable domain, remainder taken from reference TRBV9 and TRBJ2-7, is DSGVTQTPKHLITATGQRVTLRCSPRSGDLSVYWYQQSLDQGLQFLIQYYNGEERAKGNILERFSAQQFPDLHSELNLSSLELGDSALYFCASSGRYNEQYFGPGTRLTVT.

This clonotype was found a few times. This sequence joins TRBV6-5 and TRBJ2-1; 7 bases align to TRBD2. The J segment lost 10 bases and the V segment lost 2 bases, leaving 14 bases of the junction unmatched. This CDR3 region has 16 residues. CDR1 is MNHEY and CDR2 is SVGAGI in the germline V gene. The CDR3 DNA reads TGTGCCAGCAGTTACGGTCCGGGAGGAATGGGTAGCGAGCAGTTCTTC. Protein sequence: CASSYGPGGMGSEQFF.